One and the same sample provided the 7 T cell receptor beta chains below, sequenced in a study of blood T cells in healthy people across ages. Then a second PCR, running roughly 6 to 11 cycles, was carried out with a sample-barcoded 5' primer and a J-beta primer mix. One entry per CDR3 protein, called by TCRdb with MiXCR from the 5' RACE reads. The profile shows about 1,600,000 distinct CDR3 sequences, 40% to 50% of them singletons. The sample was blood. The receptors derive from a woman aged 18-29 years in good health.

The V and J genes are TRBV28 and TRBJ2-1; 10 bases fit TRBD2. Trimming removed 7 bases from V and 3 bases from J; junction bases left unmatched: 15. Germline loops: CDR1 MDHEN, CDR2 SYDVKM. This CDR3 has 18 residues. The DNA for the CDR3 is TGTGCCAGCATCACCCTAGGAGCGGGAGGGCCCTTCTACAATGAGCAGTTCTTC. It is translated as CASITLGAGGPFYNEQFF.

The chain has TRBV29-1 and TRBJ1-1; TRBD1 is a possible D gene (5 bases). This CDR3 is built from 12 residues. Between the trimmed V and J ends, which lost 3 bases and 7 bases, there was a span of 12 bases. Germline lookup yields CDR1 SQVTM and CDR2 ANQGSEA. CDR3 residues: CSVEAGPGEAFF. CDR3 nucleotides: TGCAGCGTTGAGGCAGGGCCGGGTGAAGCTTTCTTT.

The chain employs TRBV6-1 and TRBJ2-3; the match to TRBD2 covers 10 bases. CDR3 length: 15 residues. V lost 4 bases to trimming and J lost 4 bases; unmatched junction nucleotides: 5. Per germline, CDR1 MNHNS and CDR2 SASEGT. The DNA for the CDR3 is TGTGCCAGCAGTGTGGGACTAGCGAACCCAGATACGCAGTATTTT. This sequence encodes CASSVGLANPDTQYF.

This clonotype was seen a handful of times. The J gene is TRBJ2-7, the V gene TRBV20-1, with D tentatively TRBD2 (5 bases). Per the germline V gene, CDR1 is DFQATT and CDR2 is SNEGSKA (reference sequence). The CDR3 spans 15 residues. Trimming removed 1 base at V and 2 bases at J, with 15 bases between. The CDR3 nucleotides read TGCAGTGCTAGAGGAGTAGCGTCGTCAACCTACGAGCAGTACTTC. Its translation: CSARGVASSTYEQYF.

This clonotype was picked up a small number of times. The rearrangement joins TRBV27 to TRBJ2-7; 10 nucleotides match TRBD1. The CDR3 consists of 14 residues. V dropped 7 bases and J dropped 6; count of bases not matched to a gene: 9. Germline V lookup: CDR1 MNHEY, CDR2 SMNVEV (reference sequence). The CDR3 protein is CASNRGQGTFEQYF. The CDR3, as DNA: TGTGCCAGCAATCGGGGACAGGGGACTTTCGAGCAGTACTTC.

This clonotype was observed a handful of times. The genes are TRBV9 and TRBJ2-3; D tentatively fits TRBD1 or TRBD2 (5 bases each). Trimming shortened V by 1 base and J by 1 base, and 16 bases separated the two germline ends. CDR1 and CDR2 (germline): SGDLS, YYNGEE. This CDR3 spans 17 amino acids. CDR3: CASSVNDRGWGTDTQYF. In DNA, the CDR3 is TGTGCCAGCAGCGTAAACGACAGAGGGTGGGGCACAGATACGCAGTATTTT.

V is TRBV12-3 or TRBV12-4 and J is TRBJ2-1; 11 positions match TRBD1. The CDR3 is 15 residues long. V lost 3 bases and J lost 8; bases outside the gene matches: 6. CDR3 region: CASSLTGQGEYEQFF. The DNA for the CDR3 is TGTGCCAGCAGTTTGACGGGACAGGGGGAGTATGAGCAGTTCTTC.